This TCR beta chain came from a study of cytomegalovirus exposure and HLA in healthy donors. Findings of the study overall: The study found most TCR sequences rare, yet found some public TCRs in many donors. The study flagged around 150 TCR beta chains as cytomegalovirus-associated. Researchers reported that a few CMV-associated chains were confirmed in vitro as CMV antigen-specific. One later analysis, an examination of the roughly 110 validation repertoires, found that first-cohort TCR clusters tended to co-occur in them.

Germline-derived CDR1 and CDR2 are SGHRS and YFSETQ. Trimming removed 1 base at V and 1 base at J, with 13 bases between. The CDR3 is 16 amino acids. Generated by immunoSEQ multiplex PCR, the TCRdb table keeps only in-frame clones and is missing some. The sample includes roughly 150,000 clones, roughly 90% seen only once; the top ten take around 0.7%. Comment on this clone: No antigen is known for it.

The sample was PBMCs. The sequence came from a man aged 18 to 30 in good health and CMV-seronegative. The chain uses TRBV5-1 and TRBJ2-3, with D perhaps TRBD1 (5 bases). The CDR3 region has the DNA TGCGCCAGCAGCTTGAGGGGTTTATTGGGCACAGATACGCAGTATTTT. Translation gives CASSLRGLLGTDTQYF.